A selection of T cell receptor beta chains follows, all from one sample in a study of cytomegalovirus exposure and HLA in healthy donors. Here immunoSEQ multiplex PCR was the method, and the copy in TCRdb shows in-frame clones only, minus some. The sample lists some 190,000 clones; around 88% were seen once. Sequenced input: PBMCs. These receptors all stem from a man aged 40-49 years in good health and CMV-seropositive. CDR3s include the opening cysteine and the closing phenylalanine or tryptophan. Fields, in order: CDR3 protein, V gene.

CASSPGQTTDTQYF	TRBV5-1
CASSQERTPGGEQYF	TRBV4-2
CASIGEGYEQFF	TRBV2
CASRTGGRSGNTIYF	TRBV12-5
CASSPSAGLGEDTQYF	TRBV9
CAWAKITTNYGYTF	TRBV30
CSVERSGHGGEKLFF	TRBV29-1
CSVVEQAISGANGLTF	TRBV29-1
CASSQEKGLGANVLTF	TRBV4-2
CASSSSNEKLFF	TRBV5-6
CASSPRAGQGKGYTF	TRBV7-2
CASSITSGRYTGELFF	TRBV19
CASSQDLYGYTF	TRBV14
CASSPTSPGELFF	TRBV6-5
CASSLTGRAWNEQFF	TRBV5-1
CASSLGPGQRNEKLFF	TRBV5-4
CASSGRAAENEQYF	TRBV19
CASSPRTGWDGYTF	TRBV7-8
CASSYVRTGGSYGYTF	TRBV6-5
CASSELAGGPPDTQYF	TRBV2
CASSLARREGFYEQYF	TRBV11-2
CASSESAGLSGNTIYF	TRBV6-1
CASSLRGNTEAFF	TRBV27
CASITGVWTEAFF	TRBV2
CASSPFPRGTEDEKLFF	TRBV27
CASSVVGRPMNTEAFF	TRBV6-1
CASTPGGRAFF	TRBV6-6
CASSLGERENTGELFF	TRBV5-1
CSVKTGGSGELFF	TRBV29-1
CASSPYSGAVYEQYF	TRBV6-6
CASSLGDYNEQFF	TRBV5-6
CASRTGSGANVLTF	TRBV2
CASSLSTGGGTGELFF	TRBV4-1
CASSVGTSGRRTDTQYF	TRBV9
CASSVANLGGVSSYNEQFF	TRBV9
CASSTGTSGNYEQFF	TRBV6-1
CASSTSGLAGGLYTGELFF	TRBV28
CASSGPGAVVDEQYF	TRBV19
CASSLVSGVRTGELFF	TRBV28
CASSNPGLAGGDTQYF	TRBV19
CASSQPDRGGYGYTF	TRBV4-2
CASSLGEETTYEQYF	TRBV5-4
CASSPLAAQGAGELFF	TRBV7-3
CASSSTGVQGYTF	TRBV5-1
CASSPVVLAGQLGEQFF	TRBV7-6
CASGGTSGIVETQYF	TRBV2
CASSFGGYGYTF	TRBV28
CASRLGDPGDEQYF	TRBV7-3
CASSLKDRVFLNNTGELFF	TRBV4-1
CASGGAGGSYEQYF	TRBV5-1
CASSKVRTGLGYEQYF	TRBV21-1
CASSYQTGGQSPLHF	TRBV7-2
CASSKAQQVYEQYF	TRBV18
CASSFSTSSSEQFF	TRBV18
CAISPPSGPNTGELFF	TRBV10-3
CASSYVKGGENGAFF	TRBV28
CASSMTSGSKETQYF	TRBV19
CASSLGLRAQETQYF	TRBV11-2